This section outlines one T cell receptor (beta chain) sequence together with its context. Its antigen is unidentified. CDR3 length: 13 residues. The germline CDR1 and CDR2 sequences are LGHNA and YNFKEQ. Each TRB cDNA library was prepared by 5' RACE (with UMI labels). For each CDR3 protein, TCRdb gives one entry from its re-call of the 5' RACE reads, without DNA. This repertoire includes roughly 48,000 distinct CDR3 sequences. These data originate in a study of CXCR3-negative and CXCR3-positive naive CD8 T cells. Background on the study: Sequencing brought in 150 million or so TRB reads altogether, and each library got about 1.5 +/- 0.3 million.

Study results and limitations: Naive subsets had comparable surface CD5, so TRB CDR3 properties gauged TCR strength.

This chain connects TRBV4-2 to TRBJ2-5; TCRdb reports TRBD2, a call that lacks DNA to check it against. The TCR sequence derives from a human donor in good health. Some clones in this sample may be carry-over from other donors' samples. The specimen was memory CD8+ T cells from blood. This CDR3 reads CASSQDVGGAQYF.